This TCR beta chain derives from a study of cytomegalovirus exposure and HLA in healthy donors. Study outcomes and limitations: Analyzed later, most CMV-associated TCR beta chains appeared HLA-restricted.

In the case of this clone: Its target is unknown.

PCR was performed using 60 Vbeta and 13 Jbeta primers. Profiling relied on immunoSEQ multiplex PCR, and the TCRdb table lists in-frame clones only, not all of them. The sample carries over 200,000 clones, about three quarters recorded once. This sequence originates from a male donor in good health and CMV-seronegative. Sequencing was done on a sample of PBMCs.

The CDR3 coding sequence is TGTGCCAGCAGCCAAGAGGGGCAGGCCGCAGGGGAGCAGTACTTC. It yields the protein CASSQEGQAAGEQYF. This chain connects TRBV14 to TRBJ2-7, with D perhaps matching TRBD1 (5 bases). This CDR3 is 15 amino acids long. Looked up from germline, CDR1 is SGHDN and CDR2 is FVKESK. V was pared by 0 bases and J by 7 bases, with 16 bases between.